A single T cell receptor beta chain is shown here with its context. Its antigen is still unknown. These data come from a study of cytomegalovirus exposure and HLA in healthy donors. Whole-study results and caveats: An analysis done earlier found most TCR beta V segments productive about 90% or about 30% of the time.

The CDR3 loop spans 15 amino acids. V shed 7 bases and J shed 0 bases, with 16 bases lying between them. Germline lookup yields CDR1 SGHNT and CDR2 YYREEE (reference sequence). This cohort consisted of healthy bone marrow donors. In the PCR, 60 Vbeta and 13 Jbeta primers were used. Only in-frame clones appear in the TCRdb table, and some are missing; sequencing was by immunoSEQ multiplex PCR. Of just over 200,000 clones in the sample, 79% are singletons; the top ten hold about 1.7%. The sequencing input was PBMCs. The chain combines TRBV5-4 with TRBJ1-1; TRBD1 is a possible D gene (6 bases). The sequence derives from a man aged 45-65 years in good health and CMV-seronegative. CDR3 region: CASGGAESMNTEAFF. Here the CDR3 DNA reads TGTGCCAGCGGGGGGGCAGAATCCATGAACACTGAAGCTTTCTTT. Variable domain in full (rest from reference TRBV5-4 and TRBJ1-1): ETGVTQSPTHLIKTRGQQVTLRCSSQSGHNTVSWYQQALGQGPQFIFQYYREEENGRGNFPPRFSGLQFPNYSSELNVNALELDDSALYLCASGGAESMNTEAFFGQGTRLTVV.